This T cell receptor (beta chain) emerged from a study of blood T cell repertoires in COVID-19. Study background: Some COVID-19 samples were acute and others convalescent; all came from the United States, Italy and Spain. The analysed material was cDNA or gDNA that came from T cells, B-cell-depleted T cells, or PBMCs.

Original analysis: Estimation of nucleated cell counts was performed using reference gene primer amplification. The assay was immunoSEQ multiplex PCR, and TCRdb's table has in-frame clones only and misses some. Clone size and V and J calls were adopted from that table, with D and trimming inferred from the DNA. The table records about 140,000 clones, roughly 80% of them present only once. CDR3 length: 13 residues. From germline, CDR1 is SGDLS and CDR2 YYNGEE. The germline V and J ends were trimmed by 2 bases and 5 bases, with 8 bases remaining between them. The V and J genes are TRBV9 and TRBJ1-5, with D unresolved. The sequencing sample was made of peripheral blood. The receptor comes from a woman older than 75 with acute or convalescent COVID-19. The DNA for the CDR3 is TGTGCCAGCAGCGTGGGAGAATATCAGCCCCAGCATTTT. Its protein product is CASSVGEYQPQHF.